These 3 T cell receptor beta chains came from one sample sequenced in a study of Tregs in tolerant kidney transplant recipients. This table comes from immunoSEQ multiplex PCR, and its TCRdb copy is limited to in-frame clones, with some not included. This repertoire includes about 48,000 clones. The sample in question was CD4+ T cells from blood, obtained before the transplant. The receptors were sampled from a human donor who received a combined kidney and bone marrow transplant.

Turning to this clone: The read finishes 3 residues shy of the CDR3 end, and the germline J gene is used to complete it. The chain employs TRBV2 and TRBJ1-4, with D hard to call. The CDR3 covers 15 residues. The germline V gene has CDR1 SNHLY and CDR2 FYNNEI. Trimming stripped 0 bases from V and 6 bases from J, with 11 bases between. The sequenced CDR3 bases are TGTGCCAGCAGTGAAGCTTCGGCAGCGTATGAAAAA. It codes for CASSEASAAYEK. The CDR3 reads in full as CASSEASAAYEKLFF.

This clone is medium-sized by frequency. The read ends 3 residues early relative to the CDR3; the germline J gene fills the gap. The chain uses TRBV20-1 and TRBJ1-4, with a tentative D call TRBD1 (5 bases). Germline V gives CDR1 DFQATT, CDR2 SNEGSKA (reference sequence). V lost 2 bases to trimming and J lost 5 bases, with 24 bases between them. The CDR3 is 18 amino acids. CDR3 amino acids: CSARRLPREDKGNEKLFF. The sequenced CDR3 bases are TGCAGTGCTAGACGTCTTCCCCGGGAGGACAAGGGGAATGAAAAA.

CDR3 amino acids: CASSLTSGITGELFF. The sequenced part of the CDR3 DNA is TGTGCCAGCAGCTTAACTAGCGGGATTACCGGGGAG. J is TRBJ2-2 and V is TRBV7-3; 8 nucleotides align to TRBD2. With the read ending 3 residues before the CDR3 end, the germline J gene is used to fill in that end. The germline V gene has CDR1 SGHTA and CDR2 FQGTGA. The CDR3 runs 15 residues. J lost 5 bases, V lost 0 bases, and 2 bases had no gene match. The entire variable domain, with the rest obtained from reference TRBV7-3 and TRBJ2-2, is as follows: GAGVSQTPSNKVTEKGKYVELRCDPISGHTALYWYRQSLGQGPEFLIYFQGTGAADDSGLPNDRFFAVRPEGSVSTLKIQRTERGDSAVYLCASSLTSGITGELFFGEGSRLTVL.